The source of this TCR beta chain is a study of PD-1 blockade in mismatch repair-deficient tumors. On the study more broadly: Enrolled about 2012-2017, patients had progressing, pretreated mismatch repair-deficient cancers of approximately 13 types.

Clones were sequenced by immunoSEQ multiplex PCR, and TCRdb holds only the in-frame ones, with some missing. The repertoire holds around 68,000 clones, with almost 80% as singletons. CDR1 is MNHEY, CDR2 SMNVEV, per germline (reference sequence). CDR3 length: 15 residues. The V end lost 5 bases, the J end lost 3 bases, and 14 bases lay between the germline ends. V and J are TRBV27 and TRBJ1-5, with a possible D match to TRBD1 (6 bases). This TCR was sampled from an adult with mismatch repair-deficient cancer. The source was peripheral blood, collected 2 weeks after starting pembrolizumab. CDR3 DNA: TGTGCCAGCAGTGAAACCGGGACAAACAATCAGCCCCAGCATTTT. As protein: CASSETGTNNQPQHF.